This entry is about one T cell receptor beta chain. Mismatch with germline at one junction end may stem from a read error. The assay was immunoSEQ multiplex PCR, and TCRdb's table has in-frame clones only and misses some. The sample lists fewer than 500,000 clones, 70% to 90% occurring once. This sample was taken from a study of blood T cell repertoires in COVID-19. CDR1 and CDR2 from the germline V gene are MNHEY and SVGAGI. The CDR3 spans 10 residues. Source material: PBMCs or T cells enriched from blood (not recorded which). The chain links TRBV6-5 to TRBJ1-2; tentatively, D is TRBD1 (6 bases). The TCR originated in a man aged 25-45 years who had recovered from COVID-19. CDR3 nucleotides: TGTGCCAGCAGTTCCCTAGGGACAAGCTTC. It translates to CASSSLGTSF.